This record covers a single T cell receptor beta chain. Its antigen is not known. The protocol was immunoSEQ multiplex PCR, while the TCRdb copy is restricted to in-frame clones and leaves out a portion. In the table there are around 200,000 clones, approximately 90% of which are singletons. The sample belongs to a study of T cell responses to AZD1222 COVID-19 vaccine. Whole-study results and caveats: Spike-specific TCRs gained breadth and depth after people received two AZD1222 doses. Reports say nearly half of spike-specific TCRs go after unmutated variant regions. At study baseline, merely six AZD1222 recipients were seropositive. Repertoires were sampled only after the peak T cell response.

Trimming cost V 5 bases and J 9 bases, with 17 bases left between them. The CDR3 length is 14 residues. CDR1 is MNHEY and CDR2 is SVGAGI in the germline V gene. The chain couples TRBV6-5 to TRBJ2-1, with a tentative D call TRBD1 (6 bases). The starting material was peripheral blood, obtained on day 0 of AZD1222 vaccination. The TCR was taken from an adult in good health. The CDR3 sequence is CASSTGKLRVEQFF. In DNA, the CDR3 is TGTGCCAGCAGTACAGGGAAGTTGCGCGTTGAGCAGTTCTTC.